The source of this T cell receptor beta chain is a study of T cell responses to AZD1222 COVID-19 vaccine. Findings and caveats of the study: Donors skewed white British and female; clonal diversity was possibly underestimated. With dominance at 160-218 and 743-854, vaccine-associated CD4 TCRs spanned spike. The repertoires were collected only after the peak T cell response. Spike-specific TCR breadth and depth were elevated following two AZD1222 doses.

This table comes from immunoSEQ multiplex PCR, and its TCRdb copy is limited to in-frame clones, with some not included. Of under 150,000 clones listed, approximately 91% were seen once; the top ten hold 4.5% to 7%. Note on this clone: Its antigen remains unidentified.

Trimming left V 4 bases short and J 9 bases short, with 15 bases between. CDR1 and CDR2 from the germline V gene are SGHNT and YYREEE (reference sequence). The CDR3 extends over 13 amino acids. The chain joins TRBV5-4 to TRBJ2-3, with D unresolved. This specimen consisted of peripheral blood, obtained 28 days after the second AZD1222 dose. The sequence was collected from an adult who received the AZD1222 COVID-19 vaccine. This CDR3 is CASSLWGSGTQYF. In DNA form, the CDR3 reads TGTGCCAGCAGCCTATGGGGAAGTGGGACGCAGTATTTT.